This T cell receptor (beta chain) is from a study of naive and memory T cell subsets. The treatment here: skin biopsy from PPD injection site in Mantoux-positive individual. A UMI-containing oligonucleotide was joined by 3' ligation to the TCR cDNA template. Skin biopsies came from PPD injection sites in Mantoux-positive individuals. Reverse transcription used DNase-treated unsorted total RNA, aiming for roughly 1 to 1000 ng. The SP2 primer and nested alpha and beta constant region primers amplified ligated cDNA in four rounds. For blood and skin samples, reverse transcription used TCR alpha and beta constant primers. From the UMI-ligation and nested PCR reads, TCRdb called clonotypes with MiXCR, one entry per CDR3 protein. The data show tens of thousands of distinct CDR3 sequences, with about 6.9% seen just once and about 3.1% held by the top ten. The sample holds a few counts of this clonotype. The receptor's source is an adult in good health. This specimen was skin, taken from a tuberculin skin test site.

The CDR3 region is CASSQDWNEQYF. The CDR3 region has the DNA TGTGCCAGCAGCCAAGATTGGAACGAGCAGTACTTC. This chain connects TRBV14 to TRBJ2-7; no clear D gene. Trimming pared 0 bases from V and 5 bases from J, leaving 5 bases between. Per the germline V gene, CDR1 is SGHDN and CDR2 is FVKESK. The CDR3 extends over 12 amino acids.